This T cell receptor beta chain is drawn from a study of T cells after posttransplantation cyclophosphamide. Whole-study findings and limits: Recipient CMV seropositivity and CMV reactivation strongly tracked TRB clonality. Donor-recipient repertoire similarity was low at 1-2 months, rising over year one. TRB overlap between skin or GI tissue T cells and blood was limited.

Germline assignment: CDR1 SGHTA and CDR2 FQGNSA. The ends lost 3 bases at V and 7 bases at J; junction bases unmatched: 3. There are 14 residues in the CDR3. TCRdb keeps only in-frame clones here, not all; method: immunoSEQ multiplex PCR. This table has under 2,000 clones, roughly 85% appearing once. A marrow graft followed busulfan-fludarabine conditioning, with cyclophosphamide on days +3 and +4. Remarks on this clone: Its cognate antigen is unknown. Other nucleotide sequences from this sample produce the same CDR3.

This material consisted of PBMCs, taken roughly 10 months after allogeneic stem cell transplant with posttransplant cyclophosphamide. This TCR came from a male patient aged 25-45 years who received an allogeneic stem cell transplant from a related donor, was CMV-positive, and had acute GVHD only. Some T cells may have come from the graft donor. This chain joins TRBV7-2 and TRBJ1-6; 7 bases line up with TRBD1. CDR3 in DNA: TGTGCCAGCAGCTTTGGGACAGTCAATTCACCCCTCCACTTT. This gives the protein CASSFGTVNSPLHF.